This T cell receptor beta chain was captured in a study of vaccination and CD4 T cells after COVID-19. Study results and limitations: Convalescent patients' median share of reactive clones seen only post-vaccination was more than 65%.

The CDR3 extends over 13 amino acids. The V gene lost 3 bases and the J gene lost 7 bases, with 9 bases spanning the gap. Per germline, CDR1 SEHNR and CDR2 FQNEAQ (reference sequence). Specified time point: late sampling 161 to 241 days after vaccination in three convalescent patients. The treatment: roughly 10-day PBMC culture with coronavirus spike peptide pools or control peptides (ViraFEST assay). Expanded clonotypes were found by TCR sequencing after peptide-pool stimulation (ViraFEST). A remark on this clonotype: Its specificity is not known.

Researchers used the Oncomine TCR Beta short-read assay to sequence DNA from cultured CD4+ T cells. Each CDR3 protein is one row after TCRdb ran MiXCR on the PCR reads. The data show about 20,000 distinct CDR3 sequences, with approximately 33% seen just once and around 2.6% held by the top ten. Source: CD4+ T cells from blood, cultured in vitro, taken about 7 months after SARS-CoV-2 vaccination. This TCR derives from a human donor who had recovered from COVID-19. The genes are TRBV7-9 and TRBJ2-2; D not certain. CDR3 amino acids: CASSFVSDGELFF. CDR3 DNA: TGTGCCAGCAGCTTCGTTTCGGACGGGGAGCTGTTTTTT. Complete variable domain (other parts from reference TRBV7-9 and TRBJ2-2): DTGVSQNPRHKITKRGQNVTFRCDPISEHNRLYWYRQTLGQGPEFLTYFQNEAQLEKSRLLSDRFSAERPKGSFSTLEIQRTEQGDSAMYLCASSFVSDGELFFGEGSRLTVL.